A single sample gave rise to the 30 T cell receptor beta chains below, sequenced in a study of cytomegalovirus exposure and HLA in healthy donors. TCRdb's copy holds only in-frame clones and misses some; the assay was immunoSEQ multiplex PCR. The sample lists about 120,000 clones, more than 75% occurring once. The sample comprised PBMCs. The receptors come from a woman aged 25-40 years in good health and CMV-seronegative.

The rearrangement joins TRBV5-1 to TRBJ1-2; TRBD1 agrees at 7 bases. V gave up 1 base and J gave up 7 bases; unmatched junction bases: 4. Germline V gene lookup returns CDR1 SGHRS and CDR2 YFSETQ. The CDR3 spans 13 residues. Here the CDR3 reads CASSLIQGTGYTF. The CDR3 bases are TGCGCCAGCAGCTTGATACAGGGGACTGGCTACACCTTC.

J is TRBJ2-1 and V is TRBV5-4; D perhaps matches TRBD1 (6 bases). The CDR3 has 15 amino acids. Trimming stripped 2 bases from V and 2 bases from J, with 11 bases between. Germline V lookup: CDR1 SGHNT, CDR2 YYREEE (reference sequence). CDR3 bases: TGTGCCAGCAGCTTAATAGGGGGTACCTACAATGAGCAGTTCTTC. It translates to CASSLIGGTYNEQFF.

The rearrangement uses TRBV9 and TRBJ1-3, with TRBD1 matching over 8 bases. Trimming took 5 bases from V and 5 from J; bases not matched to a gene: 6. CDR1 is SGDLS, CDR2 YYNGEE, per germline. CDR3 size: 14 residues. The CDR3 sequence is CASSADRARNTIYF. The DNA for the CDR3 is TGTGCCAGCAGTGCGGACAGGGCGAGAAACACCATATATTTT.

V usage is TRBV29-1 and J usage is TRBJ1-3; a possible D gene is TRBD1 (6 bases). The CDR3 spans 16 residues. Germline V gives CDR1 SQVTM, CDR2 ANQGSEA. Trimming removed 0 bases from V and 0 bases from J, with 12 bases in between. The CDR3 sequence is CSVEERTVSSGNTIYF. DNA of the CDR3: TGCAGCGTTGAAGAACGGACAGTCAGCTCTGGAAACACCATATATTTT.

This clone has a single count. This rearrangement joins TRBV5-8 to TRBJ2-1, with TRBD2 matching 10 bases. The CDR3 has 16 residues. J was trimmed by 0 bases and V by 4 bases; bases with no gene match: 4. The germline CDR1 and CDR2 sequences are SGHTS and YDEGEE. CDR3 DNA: TGTGCCAGCAGCACCGAGCGGGGGGGCTCCTACAATGAGCAGTTCTTC. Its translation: CASSTERGGSYNEQFF. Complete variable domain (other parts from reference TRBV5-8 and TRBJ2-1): EAGVTQSPTHLIKTRGQQATLRCSPISGHTSVYWYQQALGLGLQFLLWYDEGEERNRGNFPPRFSGRQFPNYSSELNVNALELEDSALYLCASSTERGGSYNEQFFGPGTRLTVL.

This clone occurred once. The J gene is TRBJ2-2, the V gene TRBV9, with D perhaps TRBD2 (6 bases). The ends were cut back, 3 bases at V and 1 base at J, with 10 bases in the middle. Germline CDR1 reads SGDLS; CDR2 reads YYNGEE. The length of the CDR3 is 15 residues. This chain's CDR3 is CASSGGTENTGELFF. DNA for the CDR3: TGTGCCAGCAGCGGCGGGACGGAGAACACCGGGGAGCTGTTTTTT.

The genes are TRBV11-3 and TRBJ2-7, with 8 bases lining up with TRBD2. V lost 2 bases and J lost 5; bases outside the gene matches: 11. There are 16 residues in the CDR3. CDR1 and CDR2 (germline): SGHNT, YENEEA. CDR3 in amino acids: CASSLMAGGQRHEQYF. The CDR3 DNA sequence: TGTGCCAGCAGCTTAATGGCGGGGGGCCAACGGCACGAGCAGTACTTC.

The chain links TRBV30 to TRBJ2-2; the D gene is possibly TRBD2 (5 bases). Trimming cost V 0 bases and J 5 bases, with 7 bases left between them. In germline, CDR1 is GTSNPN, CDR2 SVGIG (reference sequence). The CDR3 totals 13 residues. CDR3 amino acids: CAWSVSGTGELFF. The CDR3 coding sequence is TGTGCCTGGAGTGTATCGGGGACCGGGGAGCTGTTTTTT.

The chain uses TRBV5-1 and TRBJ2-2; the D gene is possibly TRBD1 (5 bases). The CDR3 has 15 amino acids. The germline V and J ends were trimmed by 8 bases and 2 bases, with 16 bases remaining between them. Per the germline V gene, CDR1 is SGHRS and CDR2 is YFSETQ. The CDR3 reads CASSRLGRNTGELFF. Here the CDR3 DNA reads TGCGCCAGTAGCCGACTGGGGCGAAACACCGGGGAGCTGTTTTTT.

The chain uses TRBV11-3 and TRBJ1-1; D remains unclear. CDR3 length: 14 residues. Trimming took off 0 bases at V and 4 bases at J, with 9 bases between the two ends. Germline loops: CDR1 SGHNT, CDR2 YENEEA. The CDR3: CASSLDPPSTEAFF. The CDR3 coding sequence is TGTGCCAGCAGCTTAGATCCCCCGTCCACTGAAGCTTTCTTT.

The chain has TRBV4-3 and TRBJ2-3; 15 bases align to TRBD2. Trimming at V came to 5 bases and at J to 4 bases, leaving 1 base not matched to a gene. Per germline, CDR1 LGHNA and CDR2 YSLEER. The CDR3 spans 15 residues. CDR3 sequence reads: CASSRTSGGADTQYF. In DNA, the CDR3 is TGCGCCAGCAGCAGGACTAGCGGGGGGGCAGATACGCAGTATTTT.

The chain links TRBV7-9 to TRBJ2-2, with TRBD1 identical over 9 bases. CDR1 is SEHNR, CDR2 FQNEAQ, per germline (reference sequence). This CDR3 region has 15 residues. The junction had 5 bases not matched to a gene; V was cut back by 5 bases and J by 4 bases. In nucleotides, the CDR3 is TGTGCCAGCAGCAAACAGGGGGCTATCACCGGGGAGCTGTTTTTT. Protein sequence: CASSKQGAITGELFF. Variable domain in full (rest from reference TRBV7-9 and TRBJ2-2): DTGVSQNPRHKITKRGQNVTFRCDPISEHNRLYWYRQTLGQGPEFLTYFQNEAQLEKSRLLSDRFSAERPKGSFSTLEIQRTEQGDSAMYLCASSKQGAITGELFFGEGSRLTVL.

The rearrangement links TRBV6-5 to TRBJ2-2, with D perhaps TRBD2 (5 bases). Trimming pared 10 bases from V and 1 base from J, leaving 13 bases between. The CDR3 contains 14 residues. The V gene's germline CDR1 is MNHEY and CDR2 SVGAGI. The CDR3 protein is CATGIRGNTGELFF. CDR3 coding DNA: TGTGCCACCGGGATTCGCGGGAACACCGGGGAGCTGTTTTTT.

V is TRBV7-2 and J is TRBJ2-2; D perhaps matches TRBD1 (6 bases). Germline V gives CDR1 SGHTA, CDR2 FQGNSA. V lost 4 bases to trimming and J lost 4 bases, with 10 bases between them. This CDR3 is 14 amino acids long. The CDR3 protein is CASSSLGGTGELFF. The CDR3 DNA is TGTGCCAGCAGCTCCCTAGGGGGCACCGGGGAGCTGTTTTTT.

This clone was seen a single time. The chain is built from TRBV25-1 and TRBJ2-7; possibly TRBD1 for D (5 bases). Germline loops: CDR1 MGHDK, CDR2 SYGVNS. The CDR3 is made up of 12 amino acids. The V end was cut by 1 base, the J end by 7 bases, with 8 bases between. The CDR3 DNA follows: TGTGCCAGCAGTGAATGGGGCCGTGAGCAGTACTTC. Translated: CASSEWGREQYF.

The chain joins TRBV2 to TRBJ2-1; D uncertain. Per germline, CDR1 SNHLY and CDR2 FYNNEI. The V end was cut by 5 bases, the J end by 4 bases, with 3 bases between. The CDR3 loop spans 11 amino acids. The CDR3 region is CASSSYNEQFF. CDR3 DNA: TGTGCCAGCAGTTCATACAATGAGCAGTTCTTC.

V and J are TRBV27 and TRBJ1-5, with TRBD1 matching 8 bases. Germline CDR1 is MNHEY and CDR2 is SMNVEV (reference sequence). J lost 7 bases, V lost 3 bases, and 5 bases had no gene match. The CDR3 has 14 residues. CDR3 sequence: CASSFGQGGQPQHF. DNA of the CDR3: TGTGCCAGCAGTTTCGGACAGGGCGGACAGCCCCAGCATTTT.

CDR3 region: CASSVVELAKNIQYF. CDR3 DNA sequence: TGTGCCAGCAGTGTCGTGGAGTTAGCCAAAAACATTCAGTACTTC. The chain links TRBV27 to TRBJ2-4; no firm D call. The germline V and J ends were trimmed by 5 bases and 0 bases, with 11 bases remaining between them. This CDR3 has 15 amino acids. The V gene's germline CDR1 is MNHEY and CDR2 SMNVEV (reference sequence).

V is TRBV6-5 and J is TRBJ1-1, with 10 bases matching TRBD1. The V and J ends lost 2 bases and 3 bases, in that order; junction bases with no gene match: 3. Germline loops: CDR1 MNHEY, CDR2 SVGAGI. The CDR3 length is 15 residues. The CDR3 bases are TGTGCCAGCAGTTACGGGGACAGGGGTGACACTGAAGCTTTCTTT. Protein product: CASSYGDRGDTEAFF.

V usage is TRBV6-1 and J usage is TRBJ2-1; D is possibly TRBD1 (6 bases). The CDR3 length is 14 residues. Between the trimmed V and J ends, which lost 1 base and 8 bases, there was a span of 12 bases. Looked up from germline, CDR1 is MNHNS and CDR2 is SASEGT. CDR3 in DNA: TGTGCCAGCAGTGAAGTGGGGGCGGATCATGAGCAGTTCTTC. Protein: CASSEVGADHEQFF.

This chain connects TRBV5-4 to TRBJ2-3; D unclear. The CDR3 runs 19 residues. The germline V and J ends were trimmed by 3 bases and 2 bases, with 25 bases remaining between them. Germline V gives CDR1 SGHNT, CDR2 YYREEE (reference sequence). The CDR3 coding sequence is TGTGCCAGCAGCTCCCCGGGTATGAAGGCCACGCTTTACACAGATACGCAGTATTTT. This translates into CASSSPGMKATLYTDTQYF.

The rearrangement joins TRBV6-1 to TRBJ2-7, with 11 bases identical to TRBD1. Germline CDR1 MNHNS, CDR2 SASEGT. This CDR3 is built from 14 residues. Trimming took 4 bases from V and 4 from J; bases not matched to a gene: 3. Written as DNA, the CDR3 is TGTGCCAGCAGTGCGGGACAGGGGGTTTACGAGCAGTACTTC. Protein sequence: CASSAGQGVYEQYF.

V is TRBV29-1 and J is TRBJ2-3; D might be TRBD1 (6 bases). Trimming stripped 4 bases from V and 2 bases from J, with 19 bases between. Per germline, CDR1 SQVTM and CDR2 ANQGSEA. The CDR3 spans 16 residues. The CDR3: CSVVGLGARATDTQYF. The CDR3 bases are TGCAGCGTTGTTGGCTTGGGGGCGCGCGCCACAGATACGCAGTATTTT.

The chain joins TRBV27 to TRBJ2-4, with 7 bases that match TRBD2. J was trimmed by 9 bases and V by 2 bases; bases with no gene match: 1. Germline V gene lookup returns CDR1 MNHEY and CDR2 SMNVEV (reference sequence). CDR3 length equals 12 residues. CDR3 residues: CASSLRGGIQYF. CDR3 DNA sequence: TGTGCCAGCAGTTTACGCGGGGGCATTCAGTACTTC.

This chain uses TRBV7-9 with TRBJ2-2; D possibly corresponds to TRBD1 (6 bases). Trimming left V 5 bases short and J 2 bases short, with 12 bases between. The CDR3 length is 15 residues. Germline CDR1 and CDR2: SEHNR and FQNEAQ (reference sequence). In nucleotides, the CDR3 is TGTGCCAGCAGCAGGGGACACACAAACACCGGGGAGCTGTTTTTT. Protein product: CASSRGHTNTGELFF.

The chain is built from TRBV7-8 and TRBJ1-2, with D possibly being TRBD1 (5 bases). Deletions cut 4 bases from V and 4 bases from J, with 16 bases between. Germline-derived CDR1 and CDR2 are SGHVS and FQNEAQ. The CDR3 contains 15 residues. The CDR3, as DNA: TGTGCCAGCAGCTCCGCGGGGAGGGGAGGCTATGGCTACACCTTC. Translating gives CASSSAGRGGYGYTF.

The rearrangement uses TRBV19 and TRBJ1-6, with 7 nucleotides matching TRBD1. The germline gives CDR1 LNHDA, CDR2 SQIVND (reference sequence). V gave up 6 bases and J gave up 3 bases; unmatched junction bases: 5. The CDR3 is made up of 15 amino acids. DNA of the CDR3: TGTGCCAGTAGCACTGACAGGGACTATAATTCACCCCTCCACTTT. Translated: CASSTDRDYNSPLHF.

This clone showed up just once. Written as DNA, the CDR3 is TGTGCCAGCACCGACCCAGGGGCGGATGAAAAACTGTTTTTT. It translates to CASTDPGADEKLFF. The chain has TRBV6-6 and TRBJ1-4; a weak D match, TRBD1 (6 bases). The V and J ends lost 7 bases and 6 bases respectively, with 15 bases between them. Germline CDR1 reads MNHNY; CDR2 reads SVGAGI (reference sequence). This CDR3 comprises 14 residues.

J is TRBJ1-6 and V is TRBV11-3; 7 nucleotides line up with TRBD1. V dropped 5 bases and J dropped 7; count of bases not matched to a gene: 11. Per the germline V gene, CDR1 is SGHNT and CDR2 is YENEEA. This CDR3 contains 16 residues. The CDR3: CASSPRQGGGNSPLHF. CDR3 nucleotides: TGTGCCAGCAGCCCCAGACAGGGTGGTGGGAATTCACCCCTCCACTTT.

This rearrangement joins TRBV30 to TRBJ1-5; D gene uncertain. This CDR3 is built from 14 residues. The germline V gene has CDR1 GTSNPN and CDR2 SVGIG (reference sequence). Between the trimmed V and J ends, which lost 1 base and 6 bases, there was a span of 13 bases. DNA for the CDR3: TGTGCCTGGAGTGCGGTCAGAGGGCGTCAGCCCCAGCATTTT. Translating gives CAWSAVRGRQPQHF.